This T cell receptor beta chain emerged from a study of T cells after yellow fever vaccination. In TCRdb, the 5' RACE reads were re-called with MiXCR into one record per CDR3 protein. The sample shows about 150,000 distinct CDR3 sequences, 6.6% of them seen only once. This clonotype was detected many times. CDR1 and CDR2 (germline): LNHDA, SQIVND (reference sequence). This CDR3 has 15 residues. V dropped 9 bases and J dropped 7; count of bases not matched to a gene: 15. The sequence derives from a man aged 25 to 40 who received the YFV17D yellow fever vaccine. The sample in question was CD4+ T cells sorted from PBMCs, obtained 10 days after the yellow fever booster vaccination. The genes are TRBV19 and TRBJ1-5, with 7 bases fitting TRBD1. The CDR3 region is CASGTSPGGWQPQHF. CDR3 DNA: TGTGCCAGCGGGACGAGCCCAGGGGGTTGGCAGCCCCAGCATTTT.